This TCR delta chain was identified during a study of γδ T cells in repeated Plasmodium falciparum infection. Study-level background: Over approximately 640 days, donors received four mosquito-bite P. falciparum NF54 infections.

With respect to this clone: TCRdb pairs this DNA with a much larger clone's protein that differs at residues 10 and 11, likely a read error; the protein shown was translated from the DNA.

TCRdb ran CATT on the multiplex PCR reads. The sample holds 85,000 to 100,000 delta-chain clones, 0.9% to 1% seen once. Bulk repertoires came from Vgamma9/Vdelta2+ or Vdelta2-negative gammadelta T cells flow-sorted from PBMC. This CDR3 has 16 residues. Looked up from germline, CDR1 is TSWWSYY and CDR2 is QGS. The V and J ends lost 5 bases and 4 bases respectively, with 20 bases between them. The origin of this receptor is a pool of human donors (malaria-infected and uninfected, not separated). The sequenced sample consisted of gamma-delta T cells from blood. The rearrangement uses TRDV1 and TRDJ1; unclear D gene. The CDR3 region has the DNA TGTGCTCTTGGGACCATGCTGGCCTATCATCTCGATAAACTCATCTTT. Amino acid sequence: CALGTMLAYHLDKLIF.